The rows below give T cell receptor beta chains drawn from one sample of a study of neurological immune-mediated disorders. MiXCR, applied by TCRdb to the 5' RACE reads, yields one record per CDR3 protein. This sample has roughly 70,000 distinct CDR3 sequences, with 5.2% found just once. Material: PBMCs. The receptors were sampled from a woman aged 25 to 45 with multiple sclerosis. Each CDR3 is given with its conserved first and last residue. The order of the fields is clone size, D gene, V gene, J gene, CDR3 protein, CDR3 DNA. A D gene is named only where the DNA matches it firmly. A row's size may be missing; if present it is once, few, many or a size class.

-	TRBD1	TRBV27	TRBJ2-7	CASSPRDRGKNEQYF	TGTGCCAGCAGTCCACGGGACAGGGGCAAAAACGAGCAGTACTTC
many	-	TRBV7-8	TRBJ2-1	CASSLVVWGDNEQFF	TGTGCCAGCAGCTTAGTGGTATGGGGGGACAATGAGCAGTTCTTC
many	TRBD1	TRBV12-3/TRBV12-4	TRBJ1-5	CASRPGTGTGQPQHF	TGTGCCAGCAGACCCGGGACAGGGACGGGTCAGCCCCAGCATTTT
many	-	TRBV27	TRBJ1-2	CASSLFPGANYGYTF	TGTGCCAGCAGTTTATTCCCCGGAGCCAACTATGGCTACACCTTC
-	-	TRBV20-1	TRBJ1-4	CSARNKGDFEKLFF	TGCAGTGCTAGAAACAAGGGGGACTTTGAAAAGCTGTTTTTT
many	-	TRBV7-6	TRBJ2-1	CASSLGRGRNEQFF	TGTGCCAGCAGCTTAGGGAGGGGGAGGAATGAGCAGTTCTTC
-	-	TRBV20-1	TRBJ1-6	CSARMSSYNSPLHF	TGCAGTGCCCGCATGAGCTCCTATAATTCACCCCTCCACTTT
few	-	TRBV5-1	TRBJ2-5	CASSLGTVQETQYF	TGCGCCAGCAGCTTGGGTACTGTGCAAGAGACCCAGTACTTC
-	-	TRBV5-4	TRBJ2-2	CASSLFPNTGELFF	TGTGCCAGCAGCTTGTTCCCGAACACCGGGGAGCTGTTTTTT
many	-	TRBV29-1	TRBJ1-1	CSVGEEETNTEAFF	TGCAGCGTTGGAGAAGAAGAAACGAACACTGAAGCTTTCTTT
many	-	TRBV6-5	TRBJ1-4	CASTSPPNEKLFF	TGTGCCAGCACCTCGCCGCCAAATGAAAAACTGTTTTTT
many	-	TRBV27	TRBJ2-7	CASSLSGPYEQYF	TGTGCCAGCAGTTTATCGGGTCCCTACGAGCAGTACTTC
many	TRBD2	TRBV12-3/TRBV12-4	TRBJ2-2	CASSFWEGNTGELFF	TGTGCCAGCAGTTTTTGGGAGGGGAACACCGGGGAGCTGTTTTTT
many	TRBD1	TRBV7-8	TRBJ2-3	CASSRTGATTDTQYF	TGTGCCAGCAGCCGAACAGGGGCCACCACAGATACGCAGTATTTT
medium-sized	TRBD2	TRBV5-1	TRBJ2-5	CASSESSGGKETQYF	TGCGCCAGCAGCGAATCTAGCGGGGGTAAAGAGACCCAGTACTTC
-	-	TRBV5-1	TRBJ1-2	CASSLDRVDGYTF	TGCGCCAGCAGCTTGGACCGGGTTGATGGCTACACCTTC
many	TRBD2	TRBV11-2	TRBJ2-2	CASSFYAGGLTGELFF	TGTGCCAGCAGCTTTTACGCGGGGGGGCTAACCGGGGAGCTGTTTTTT
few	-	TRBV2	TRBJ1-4	CASSERERLFF	TGTGCCAGCAGTGAGCGGGAGCGACTGTTTTTT
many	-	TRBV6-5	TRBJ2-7	CASSTSEYEQYF	TGTGCCAGCAGTACCTCCGAGTACGAGCAGTACTTC
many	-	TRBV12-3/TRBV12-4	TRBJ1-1	CASTTPSVLNTEAFF	TGTGCCAGCACCACTCCATCCGTTCTGAACACTGAAGCTTTCTTT
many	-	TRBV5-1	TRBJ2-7	CASSSNRIYEQYF	TGCGCCAGCAGCTCAAATAGAATATACGAGCAGTACTTC
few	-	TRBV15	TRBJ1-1	CATSRDPRGTEAFF	TGTGCCACCAGCAGAGATCCGAGGGGGACTGAAGCTTTCTTT
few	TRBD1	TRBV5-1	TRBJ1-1	CASSLRARGQVNTEAFF	TGCGCCAGCAGCTTGAGGGCCAGGGGGCAGGTGAACACTGAAGCTTTCTTT
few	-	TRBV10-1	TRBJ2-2	CASSGGFNTGELFF	TGCGCCAGCAGTGGTGGATTTAACACCGGGGAGCTGTTTTTT
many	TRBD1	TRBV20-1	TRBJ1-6	CSARSQGSDNSPLHF	TGCAGTGCTAGATCACAGGGGTCAGATAATTCACCCCTCCACTTT
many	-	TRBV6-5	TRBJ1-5	CASSIRGRDQPQHF	TGTGCCAGCAGTATAAGGGGCCGGGATCAGCCCCAGCATTTT
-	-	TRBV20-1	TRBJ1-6	CSAVTGDSPLNF	TGCAGTGCGGTTACGGGAGATTCACCCCTCAACTTT
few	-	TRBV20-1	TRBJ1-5	CSATSNNQPQNF	TGCAGTGCTACCTCTAACAATCAGCCCCAGAATTTT
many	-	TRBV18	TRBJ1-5	CASSLKSDQPQNF	TGTGCCAGCTCCCTGAAGAGTGATCAGCCCCAGAATTTT
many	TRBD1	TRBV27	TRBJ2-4	CASSSTPRGQGKNIQYF	TGTGCCAGCAGTTCGACCCCCAGGGGACAGGGGAAAAACATTCAGTACTTC
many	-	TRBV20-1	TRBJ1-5	CSARDNWGGQPQHF	TGCAGTGCTAGAGATAATTGGGGCGGGCAGCCCCAGCATTTT
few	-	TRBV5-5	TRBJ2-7	CASSHPGLGTYEQYF	TGTGCCAGCAGCCACCCGGGACTGGGAACCTACGAGCAGTACTTC
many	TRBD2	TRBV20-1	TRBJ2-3	CSARGLAGDLDF	TGCAGTGCTAGGGGACTAGCGGGGGATCTGGATTTT
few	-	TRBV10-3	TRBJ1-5	CAISEGGAQGGSQPQHF	TGTGCCATCAGTGAAGGGGGGGCGCAGGGTGGTAGTCAGCCCCAGCATTTT
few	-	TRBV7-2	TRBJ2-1	CASSPTSDGYNEQFF	TGTGCCAGCAGCCCGACCTCGGACGGATACAATGAGCAGTTCTTC
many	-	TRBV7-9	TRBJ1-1	CASSLQLVGTEAFF	TGTGCCAGCAGCTTACAGTTGGTGGGCACTGAAGCTTTCTTT
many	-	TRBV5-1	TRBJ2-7	CASSLRTPPLSYEQYF	TGCGCCAGCAGCCTCAGGACTCCGCCTTTATCCTACGAGCAGTACTTC
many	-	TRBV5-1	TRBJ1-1	CASSHRPNTEAFF	TGCGCCAGCAGCCACCGACCGAACACTGAAGCTTTCTTT
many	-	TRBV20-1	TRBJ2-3	CSARDDPTDTQYF	TGCAGTGCTAGGGACGATCCCACAGATACGCAGTATTTT
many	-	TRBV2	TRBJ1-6	CASSENTRRYNSPLHF	TGTGCCAGCAGCGAAAACACCCGAAGGTACAATTCACCCCTCCACTTT
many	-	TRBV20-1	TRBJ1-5	CSARGNTGSNQPQNF	TGCAGTGCTAGAGGAAACACAGGTAGCAATCAGCCCCAGAATTTT
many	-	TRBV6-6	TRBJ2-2	CASSTGRRTGAGELFF	TGTGCCAGCAGCACCGGACGGAGGACTGGAGCCGGGGAGCTGTTTTTT